Reported below is one T cell receptor beta chain. Its antigen is undetermined. This entry belongs to a study of vaccination and CD4 T cells after COVID-19. Whole-study context: The convalescent group had six males, four females, seven Caucasians, two Asians, one multiracial.

Sequencing of DNA taken from cultured CD4+ T cells relied on the Oncomine TCR Beta short-read assay. TCRdb fed the PCR reads into MiXCR, producing one record per CDR3 protein. Of roughly 20,000 distinct CDR3 sequences listed, 31% were seen once; the top ten hold about 15%. Germline CDR1 and CDR2: SGHKS and YYEKEE (reference sequence). The CDR3 runs 16 residues. Trimming took 3 bases from V and 7 from J; bases not matched to a gene: 12. Treatment denoted: roughly nine-day PBMC culture with coronavirus spike peptide pools or control peptides (ViraFEST assay). ViraFEST stimulated the growth of antigen-specific T cells using peptide pools and subsequently profiled their TCRs by sequencing.

The sample consisted of cultured CD4+ T cells from blood. This sequence joins TRBV5-5 and TRBJ1-2, with TRBD1 matching over 10 bases. The receptor's source is a human donor with COVID-19. In DNA form, the CDR3 reads TGTGCCAGCAGCTACGATACTCGGGACAGGGGTTTTGGCTACACCTTC. The encoded protein is CASSYDTRDRGFGYTF. Based on the CDR3 plus reference TRBV5-5 and TRBJ1-2, the full variable domain is DAGVTQSPTHLIKTRGQQVTLRCSPISGHKSVSWYQQVLGQGPQFIFQYYEKEERGRGNFPDRFSARQFPNYSSELNVNALLLGDSALYLCASSYDTRDRGFGYTFGSGTRLTVV.